The 13 T cell receptor beta chains below were found in one sample sequenced in a study of control samples from healthy donors and cancer patients. TCRdb keeps only in-frame clones here, not all; method: immunoSEQ multiplex PCR. In the table there are 150,000 to 200,000 clones, 75% to 95% of which are singletons. Material: blood. The receptors derive from a woman aged 25 to 39 in good health.

V is TRBV10-3 and J is TRBJ1-1; the match to TRBD1 covers 10 bases. The germline V gene has CDR1 ENHRY and CDR2 SYGVKD. This CDR3 contains 14 residues. With V trimmed by 6 bases and J by 4 bases, 5 bases remained unmatched. The CDR3 is CAISPTGGGTEAFF. CDR3 in DNA: TGTGCCATCAGCCCGACAGGGGGCGGCACTGAAGCTTTCTTT.

This sequence joins TRBV30 and TRBJ1-4, with TRBD1 matching over 11 bases. Germline CDR1 GTSNPN, CDR2 SVGIG (reference sequence). This CDR3 has 16 residues. The trim removed 4 bases at V and 3 bases at J, leaving 7 bases unmatched. The DNA of the CDR3 is TGTGCCTGGAACCCGGGACAGGGGGTGGCTAATGAAAAACTGTTTTTT. This gives the protein CAWNPGQGVANEKLFF.

This chain uses TRBV6-2 or TRBV6-3 with TRBJ2-1; 8 bases map to TRBD2. With V trimmed by 4 bases and J by 5 bases, 4 bases remained unmatched. The CDR3 is 14 amino acids. Germline loops: CDR1 MNHEY, CDR2 SVGEGT. The CDR3 sequence is CASSSSGRDNEQFF. DNA of the CDR3: TGTGCCAGCAGTTCGAGCGGGAGAGACAATGAGCAGTTCTTC.

This chain joins TRBV30 and TRBJ1-5; D not certain. CDR1 is GTSNPN and CDR2 is SVGIG in the germline V gene (reference sequence). V gave up 0 bases and J gave up 7 bases, with 7 bases separating them. The CDR3 has 12 residues. In DNA, the CDR3 is TGTGCCTGGAGTGTGGGCGGGCAGCCCCAGCATTTT. Translation gives CAWSVGGQPQHF.

The gene calls are TRBV28 and TRBJ2-1, with a possible D match to TRBD1 (6 bases). Trimming took off 5 bases at V and 7 bases at J, with 15 bases between the two ends. The length of the CDR3 is 14 residues. Germline CDR1 MDHEN, CDR2 SYDVKM. The CDR3 nucleotides read TGTGCCAGCAGTCGCTTATTACAGGGTAATGAGCAGTTCTTC. Protein product: CASSRLLQGNEQFF. Drawing the rest from reference TRBV28 and TRBJ2-1, the complete variable domain is DVKVTQSSRYLVKRTGEKVFLECVQDMDHENMFWYRQDPGLGLRLIYFSYDVKMKEKGDIPEGYSVSREKKERFSLILESASTNQTSMYLCASSRLLQGNEQFFGPGTRLTVL.

This clone was seen only a few times. The chain is built from TRBV6-1 and TRBJ1-3; 7 positions agree with TRBD1. Per germline, CDR1 MNHNS and CDR2 SASEGT. The CDR3 has 16 residues. V was clipped by 2 bases and J by 4 bases; unmatched bases: 8. The DNA of the CDR3 is TGTGCCAGCAGTGAACGAACGACAGGGTTCGGAAACACCATATATTTT. Translated, it gives CASSERTTGFGNTIYF.

The chain couples TRBV7-8 to TRBJ1-2; 12 bases align to TRBD1. Losses at the gene ends were 4 bases for V and 2 bases for J; bases not matched to a gene: 5. The CDR3 sequence is 16 residues long. Germline V CDR1 and CDR2: SGHVS, FQNEAQ. As DNA, the CDR3 is TGTGCCAGCAGCTCCCGGGACAGGGGGCTGAACTATGGCTACACCTTC. This translates into CASSSRDRGLNYGYTF.

The chain couples TRBV7-2 to TRBJ2-5, with D unresolved. Germline CDR1 reads SGHTA; CDR2 reads FQGNSA. Deletions cut 5 bases from V and 2 bases from J, with 9 bases between. The CDR3 length is 13 residues. The CDR3 sequence is CASSRQGQETQYF. The CDR3 coding sequence is TGTGCCAGCAGCCGACAAGGGCAAGAGACCCAGTACTTC.

J is TRBJ2-1 and V is TRBV18; D is possibly TRBD1 or TRBD2 (5 bases each). V was pared by 4 bases and J by 8 bases, with 9 bases between. The CDR3 runs to 12 residues. Looked up from germline, CDR1 is KGHSH and CDR2 is LQKENI. CDR3 sequence (DNA): TGTGCCAGCTCACGGGACGTCGATGAGCAGTTCTTC. Translation: CASSRDVDEQFF.

Here the CDR3 reads CASSQDRVIFSEQYF. CDR3 nucleotide sequence: TGCGCCAGCAGCCAAGACAGGGTTATATTTTCCGAGCAGTACTTC. This chain uses TRBV4-1 with TRBJ2-7; tentatively, D is TRBD1 (5 bases). V was pared by 0 bases and J by 6 bases, with 15 bases between. Germline assignment: CDR1 MGHRA and CDR2 YSYEKL. The CDR3 loop spans 15 amino acids.

The rearrangement links TRBV11-2 to TRBJ1-1, with TRBD1 matching over 9 bases. Germline V lookup: CDR1 SGHAT, CDR2 FQNNGV. The CDR3 loop spans 15 amino acids. The J segment lost 5 bases and the V segment lost 4 bases, leaving 8 bases of the junction unmatched. CDR3 nucleotide sequence: TGTGCCAGCAGCTACACCGACAGGGGGGAGACTGAAGCTTTCTTT. This codes for CASSYTDRGETEAFF.

The chain carries TRBV4-2 and TRBJ1-1, with 8 bases fitting TRBD1. Trimming at V came to 5 bases and at J to 0 bases, leaving 5 bases not matched to a gene. CDR3 length equals 15 residues. Germline CDR1 reads LGHNA; CDR2 reads YNFKEQ. CDR3 nucleotide sequence: TGTGCCAGCAGCTCAAGACAGGGGTTGAACACTGAAGCTTTCTTT. Its protein is CASSSRQGLNTEAFF.

The chain combines TRBV6-5 with TRBJ1-2, with D maybe TRBD1 (6 bases). Germline V gene data show CDR1 as MNHEY and CDR2 as SVGAGI. This CDR3 is 12 amino acids long. Trimming took 10 bases from V and 2 from J, leaving 11 bases between them. CDR3 in DNA: TGTGCCACCAAAGGGGGGAACTATGGCTACACCTTC. It translates to CATKGGNYGYTF.